Reported below is one T cell receptor (beta chain). The entry originates in a study of blood T cell repertoires in COVID-19. Seattle participants joined during active infection and were tracked over time. The CDR3 is 12 residues long. Germline values: CDR1 KGHSH, CDR2 LQKENI. V gave up 5 bases and J gave up 12 bases, with 14 bases separating them. Original processing notes: Reference gene primer amplification gave estimated nucleated cell counts. Produced via immunoSEQ multiplex PCR; TCRdb's table is partial and in-frame only. The V and J calls and clone size were taken over from that table, and D and trimming were inferred from the DNA. The data show some 200,000 clones, roughly 89% seen once.

The clonotype originates from a woman in her 70s with COVID-19, enrolled during active disease. The chain has TRBV18 and TRBJ2-1; a possible D gene is TRBD2 (5 bases). Sequencing was carried out using peripheral blood. The CDR3 DNA reads as TGTGCCAGCTCAGTCCGGACTGGCGTGCAGTTCTTC. Protein sequence: CASSVRTGVQFF.